A selection of T cell receptor beta chains follows, all from one sample in a study of graft-versus-host responses after intestinal transplantation. The data were produced by immunoSEQ multiplex PCR, yet TCRdb's version contains in-frame clones alone and is incomplete. In the table there are around 67,000 clones, 90% of which are singletons. Their antigen targets remain unknown. The specimen was unstimulated CD8+ T cells sorted from spleen or lymph node cells, collected before transplant. The receptors were gathered from a human donor who was the organ donor for an intestinal transplant. Each CDR3 is given with its conserved first and last residue. The order of the fields is J gene, D gene, V gene, CDR3 length, CDR3 DNA, CDR3 protein. D genes are given only for firm matches.

J: TRBJ2-3
D: .
V: TRBV6-5
length: 16
DNA: TGTGCCAGCAGTTACCGGACACCTGATACCACAGATACGCAGTATTTT
CDR3: CASSYRTPDTTDTQYF

J: TRBJ1-3
D: .
V: TRBV9
length: 16
DNA: TGTGCCAGCAGCGCCCATCGCGCTCTCTCTGGAAACACCATATATTTT
CDR3: CASSAHRALSGNTIYF

J: TRBJ2-4
D: .
V: TRBV9
length: 16
DNA: TGTGCCAGCAGCGTAGGCGCAGGCCTAGCCAAAAACATTCAGTACTTC
CDR3: CASSVGAGLAKNIQYF

J: TRBJ2-1
D: .
V: TRBV7-9
length: 12
DNA: TGTGCCAGCACGATCCAACGCGATGAGCAGTTCTTC
CDR3: CASTIQRDEQFF

J: TRBJ2-1
D: TRBD2
V: TRBV7-3
length: 15
DNA: TGTGCCAGCAGCTTAGGCCTAGCGGGGAGCAATGAGCAGTTCTTC
CDR3: CASSLGLAGSNEQFF

J: TRBJ1-2
D: .
V: TRBV20-1
length: 10
DNA: TGCAGTTCGGACATTAATGGCTACACCTTC
CDR3: CSSDINGYTF

J: TRBJ2-5
D: TRBD2
V: TRBV7-8
length: 15
DNA: TGTGCCAGCAGCCACGAGCGGGGGCGGCAAGAGACCCAGTACTTC
CDR3: CASSHERGRQETQYF

J: TRBJ1-4
D: TRBD1
V: TRBV4-1
length: 14
DNA: TGCGCCAGCAGCCAAGTAACAGGGGCGGAAAAACTGTTTTTT
CDR3: CASSQVTGAEKLFF

J: TRBJ2-2
D: .
V: TRBV5-1
length: 17
DNA: TGCGCCAGCAGCCCTTCCCGGGATACATTGAACACCGGGGAGCTGTTTTTT
CDR3: CASSPSRDTLNTGELFF

J: TRBJ1-6
D: .
V: TRBV11-2
length: 16
DNA: TGTGCCAGCAGCTTTAAGATCAGCTCCTATAATTCACCCCTCCACTTT
CDR3: CASSFKISSYNSPLHF

J: TRBJ1-5
D: .
V: TRBV6-1
length: 13
DNA: TGTGCCAGCAAGTCGCAGGTCCGGCAGCCCCAGCATTTT
CDR3: CASKSQVRQPQHF

J: TRBJ1-1
D: TRBD1
V: TRBV11-2
length: 16
DNA: TGTGCCAGCAGCTTAGCCGGGACAGGGGGGAGGACTGAAGCTTTCTTT
CDR3: CASSLAGTGGRTEAFF

J: TRBJ1-2
D: .
V: TRBV9
length: 13
DNA: TGTGCCAGCAGCGTGGTGGGACACCATGGCTACACCTTC
CDR3: CASSVVGHHGYTF

J: TRBJ1-2
D: .
V: TRBV6-5
length: 15
DNA: TGTGCCAGCAGGGTTGGGGCAGGGGAGTACTATGGCTACACCTTC
CDR3: CASRVGAGEYYGYTF

J: TRBJ2-1
D: .
V: TRBV9
length: 16
DNA: TGTGCCAGCAGCGTCGACAGGGTTAGGGGAGGCAATGAGCAGTTCTTC
CDR3: CASSVDRVRGGNEQFF

J: TRBJ1-1
D: .
V: TRBV5-1
length: 18
DNA: TGCGCCAGCAGCTTGGCCCAGTCAGGGTATATAGGGAACACTGAAGCTTTCTTT
CDR3: CASSLAQSGYIGNTEAFF